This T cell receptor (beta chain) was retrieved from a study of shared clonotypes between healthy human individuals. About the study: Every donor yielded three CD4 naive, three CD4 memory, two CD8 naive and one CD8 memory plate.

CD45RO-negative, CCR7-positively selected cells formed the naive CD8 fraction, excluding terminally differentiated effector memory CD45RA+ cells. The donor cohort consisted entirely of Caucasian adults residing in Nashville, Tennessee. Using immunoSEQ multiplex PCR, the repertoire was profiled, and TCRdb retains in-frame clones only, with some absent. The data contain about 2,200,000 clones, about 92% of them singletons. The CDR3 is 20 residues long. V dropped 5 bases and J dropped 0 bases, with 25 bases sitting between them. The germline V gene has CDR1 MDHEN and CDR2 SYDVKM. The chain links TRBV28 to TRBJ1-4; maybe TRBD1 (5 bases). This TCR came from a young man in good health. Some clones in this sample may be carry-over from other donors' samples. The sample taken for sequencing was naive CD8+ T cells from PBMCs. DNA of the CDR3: TGTGCCAGCAGTGGGGAACCTAGGGCCGGAGGGGAAGCAACTAATGAAAAACTGTTTTTT. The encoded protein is CASSGEPRAGGEATNEKLFF.